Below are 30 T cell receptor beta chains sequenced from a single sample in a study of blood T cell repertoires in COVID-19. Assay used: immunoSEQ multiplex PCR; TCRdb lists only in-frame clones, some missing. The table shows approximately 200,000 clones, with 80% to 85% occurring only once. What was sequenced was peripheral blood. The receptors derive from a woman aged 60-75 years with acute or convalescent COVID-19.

This CDR3 is CASSDVRRDYGYTF. CDR3 DNA sequence: TGCGCCAGCAGTGACGTCCGGCGGGACTATGGCTACACCTTC. The chain is built from TRBV10-2 and TRBJ1-2; no clear D. CDR1 is WSHSY, CDR2 SAAADI, per germline. The CDR3 is 14 residues long. V gave up 3 bases and J gave up 3 bases, with 11 bases separating them.

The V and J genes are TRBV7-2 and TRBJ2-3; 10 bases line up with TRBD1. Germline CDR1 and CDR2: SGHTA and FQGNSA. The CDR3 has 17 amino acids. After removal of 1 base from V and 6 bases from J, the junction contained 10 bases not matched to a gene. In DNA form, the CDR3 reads TGTGCCAGCAGCTTAGACGCCGGGACAGGGGACACTGATACGCAGTATTTT. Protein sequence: CASSLDAGTGDTDTQYF.

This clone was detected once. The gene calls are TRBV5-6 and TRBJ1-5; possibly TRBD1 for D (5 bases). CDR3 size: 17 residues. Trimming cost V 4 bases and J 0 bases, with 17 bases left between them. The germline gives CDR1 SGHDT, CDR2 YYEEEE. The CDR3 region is CASSRRVGADSNQPQHF. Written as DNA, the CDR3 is TGTGCCAGCAGCCGCCGTGTAGGGGCGGATAGCAATCAGCCCCAGCATTTT.

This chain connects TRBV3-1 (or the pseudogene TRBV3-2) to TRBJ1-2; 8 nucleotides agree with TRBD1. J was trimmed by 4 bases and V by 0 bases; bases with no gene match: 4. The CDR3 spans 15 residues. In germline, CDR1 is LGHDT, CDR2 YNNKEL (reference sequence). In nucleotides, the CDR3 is TGTGCCAGCAGCCAAGACCGACAGGGGTTCTATGGCTACACCTTC. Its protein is CASSQDRQGFYGYTF.

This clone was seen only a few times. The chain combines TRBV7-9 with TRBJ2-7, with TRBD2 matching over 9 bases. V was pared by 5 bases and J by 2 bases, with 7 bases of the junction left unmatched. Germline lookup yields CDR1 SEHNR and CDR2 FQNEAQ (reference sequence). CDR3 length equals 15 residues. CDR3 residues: CASSAFSGGTYEQYF. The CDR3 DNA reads TGTGCCAGCAGCGCCTTTAGCGGGGGTACCTACGAGCAGTACTTC.

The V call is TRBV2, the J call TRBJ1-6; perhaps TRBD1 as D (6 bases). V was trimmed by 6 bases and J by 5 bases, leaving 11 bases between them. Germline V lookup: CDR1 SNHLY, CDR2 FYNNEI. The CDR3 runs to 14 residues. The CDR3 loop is CASRPGGHNSPLHF. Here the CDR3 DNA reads TGTGCCAGCAGACCGGGGGGGCATAATTCACCCCTCCACTTT.

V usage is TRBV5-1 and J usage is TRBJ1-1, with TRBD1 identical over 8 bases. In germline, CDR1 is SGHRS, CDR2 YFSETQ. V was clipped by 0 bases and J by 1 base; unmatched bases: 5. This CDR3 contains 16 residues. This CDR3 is CASSLAAGGSNTEAFF. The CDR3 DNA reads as TGCGCCAGCAGCTTGGCGGCAGGGGGCTCGAACACTGAAGCTTTCTTT.

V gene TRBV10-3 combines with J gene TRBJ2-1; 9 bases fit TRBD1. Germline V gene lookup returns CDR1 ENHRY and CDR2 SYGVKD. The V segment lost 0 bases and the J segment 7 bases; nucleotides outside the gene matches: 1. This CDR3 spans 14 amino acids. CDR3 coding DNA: TGTGCCATCAGTGAGTCAGACAGGGGGAATGAGCAGTTCTTC. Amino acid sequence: CAISESDRGNEQFF.

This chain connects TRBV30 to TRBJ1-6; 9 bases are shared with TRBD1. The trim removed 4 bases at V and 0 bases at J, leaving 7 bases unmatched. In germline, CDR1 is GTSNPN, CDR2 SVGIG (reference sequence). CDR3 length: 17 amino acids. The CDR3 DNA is TGTGCCTGGAACCGGGACAGGGCGAGCTCCTATAATTCACCCCTCCACTTT. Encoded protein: CAWNRDRASSYNSPLHF.

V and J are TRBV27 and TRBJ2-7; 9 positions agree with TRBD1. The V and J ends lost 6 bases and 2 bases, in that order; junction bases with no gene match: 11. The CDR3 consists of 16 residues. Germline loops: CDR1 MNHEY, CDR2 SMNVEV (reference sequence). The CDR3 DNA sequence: TGTGCCAGCAGCCTGATGACAGGGGGGGGGACCTACGAGCAGTACTTC. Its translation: CASSLMTGGGTYEQYF.

Written as DNA, the CDR3 is TGTGCCAGCAGTTACCGGGACAGGGCTGAAGCTTTCTTT. Its translation is CASSYRDRAEAFF. This chain uses TRBV5-6 with TRBJ1-1; 9 nucleotides agree with TRBD1. J lost 6 bases, V lost 5 bases, and 5 bases had no gene match. Looked up from germline, CDR1 is SGHDT and CDR2 is YYEEEE. The length of the CDR3 is 13 residues. The full variable domain, completed using reference TRBV5-6 and TRBJ1-1, is DAGVTQSPTHLIKTRGQQVTLRCSPKSGHDTVSWYQQALGQGPQFIFQYYEEEERQRGNFPDRFSGHQFPNYSSELNVNALLLGDSALYLCASSYRDRAEAFFGQGTRLTVV.

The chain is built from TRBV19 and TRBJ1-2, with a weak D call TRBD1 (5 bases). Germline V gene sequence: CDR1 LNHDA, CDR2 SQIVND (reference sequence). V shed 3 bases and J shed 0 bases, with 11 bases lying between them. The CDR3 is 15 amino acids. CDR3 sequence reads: CASSMQGYANYGYTF. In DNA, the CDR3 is TGTGCCAGTAGTATGCAGGGATACGCTAACTATGGCTACACCTTC. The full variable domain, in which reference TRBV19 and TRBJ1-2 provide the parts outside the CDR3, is DGGITQSPKYLFRKEGQNVTLSCEQNLNHDAMYWYRQDPGQGLRLIYYSQIVNDFQKGDIAEGYSVSREKKESFPLTVTSAQKNPTAFYLCASSMQGYANYGYTFGSGTRLTVV.

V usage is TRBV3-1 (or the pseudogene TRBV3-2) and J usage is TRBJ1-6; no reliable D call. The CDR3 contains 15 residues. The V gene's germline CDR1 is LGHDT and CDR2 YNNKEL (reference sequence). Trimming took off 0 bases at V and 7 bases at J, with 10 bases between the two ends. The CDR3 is CASSQDYSRNSPLHF. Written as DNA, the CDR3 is TGTGCCAGCAGCCAAGATTACAGCAGGAATTCACCCCTCCACTTT.

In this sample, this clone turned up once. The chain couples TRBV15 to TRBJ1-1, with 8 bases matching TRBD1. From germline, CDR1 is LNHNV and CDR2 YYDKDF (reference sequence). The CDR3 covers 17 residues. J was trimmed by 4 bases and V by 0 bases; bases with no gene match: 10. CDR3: CATSRDPRGLGGTEAFF. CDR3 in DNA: TGTGCCACCAGCAGAGATCCCAGGGGGCTGGGAGGCACTGAAGCTTTCTTT.

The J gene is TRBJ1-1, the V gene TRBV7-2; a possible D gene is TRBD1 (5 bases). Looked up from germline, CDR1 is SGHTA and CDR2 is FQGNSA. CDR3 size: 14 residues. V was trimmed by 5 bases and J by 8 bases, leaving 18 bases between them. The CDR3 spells CASSRYKITGEAFF. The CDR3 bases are TGTGCCAGCAGCCGTTATAAAATCACAGGAGAAGCTTTCTTT.

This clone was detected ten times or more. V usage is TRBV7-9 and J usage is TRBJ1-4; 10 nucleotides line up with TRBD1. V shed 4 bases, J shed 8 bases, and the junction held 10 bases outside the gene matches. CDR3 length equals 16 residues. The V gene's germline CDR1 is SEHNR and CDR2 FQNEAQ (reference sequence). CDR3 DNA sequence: TGTGCCAGCAGCTCCGGGACAGGGGTTCGGAGCGAAAAACTGTTTTTT. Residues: CASSSGTGVRSEKLFF. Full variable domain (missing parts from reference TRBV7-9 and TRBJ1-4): DTGVSQNPRHKITKRGQNVTFRCDPISEHNRLYWYRQTLGQGPEFLTYFQNEAQLEKSRLLSDRFSAERPKGSFSTLEIQRTEQGDSAMYLCASSSGTGVRSEKLFFGSGTQLSVL.

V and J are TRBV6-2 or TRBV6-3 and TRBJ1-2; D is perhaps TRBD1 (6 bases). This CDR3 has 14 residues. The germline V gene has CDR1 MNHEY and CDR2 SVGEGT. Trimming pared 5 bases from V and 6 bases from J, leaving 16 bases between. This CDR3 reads CASSRNPTGNGYTF. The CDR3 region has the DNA TGTGCCAGCAGTCGCAACCCGACAGGCAATGGCTACACCTTC.

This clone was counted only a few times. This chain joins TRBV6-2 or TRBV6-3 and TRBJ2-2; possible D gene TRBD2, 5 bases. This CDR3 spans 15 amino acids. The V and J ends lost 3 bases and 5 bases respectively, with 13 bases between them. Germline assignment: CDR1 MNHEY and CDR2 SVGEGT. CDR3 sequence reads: CASSYGAVGTGELFF. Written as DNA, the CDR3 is TGTGCCAGCAGTTATGGAGCGGTGGGGACCGGGGAGCTGTTTTTT.

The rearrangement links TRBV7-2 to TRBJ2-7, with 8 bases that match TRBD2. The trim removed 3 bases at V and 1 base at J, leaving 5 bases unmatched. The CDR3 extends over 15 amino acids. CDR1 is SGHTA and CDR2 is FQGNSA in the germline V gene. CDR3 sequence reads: CASSLQRGPSYEQYF. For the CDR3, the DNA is TGTGCCAGCAGCTTGCAGCGGGGGCCTTCCTACGAGCAGTACTTC.

CDR3 sequence reads: CASRKFSLSTEAFF. The CDR3, as DNA: TGTGCCAGCAGGAAATTTAGTTTAAGCACTGAAGCTTTCTTT. The chain joins TRBV27 to TRBJ1-1; D gene ambiguous. Trimming removed 6 bases from V and 4 bases from J, with 15 bases in between. The CDR3 is 14 amino acids. CDR1 and CDR2 from the germline V gene are MNHEY and SMNVEV (reference sequence).

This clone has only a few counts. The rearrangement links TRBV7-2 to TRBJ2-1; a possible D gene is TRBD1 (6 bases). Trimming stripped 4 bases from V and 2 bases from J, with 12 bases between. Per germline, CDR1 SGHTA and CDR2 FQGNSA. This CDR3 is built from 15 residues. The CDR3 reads CASSSRGYPYNEQFF. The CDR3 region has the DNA TGTGCCAGCAGCTCGAGGGGGTACCCCTACAATGAGCAGTTCTTC.

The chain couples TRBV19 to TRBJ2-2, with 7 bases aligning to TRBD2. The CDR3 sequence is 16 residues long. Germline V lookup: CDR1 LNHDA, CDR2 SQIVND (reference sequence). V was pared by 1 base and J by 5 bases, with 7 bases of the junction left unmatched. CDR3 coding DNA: TGTGCCAGTAGTATAGCCGGCGGGGGAAATACCGGGGAGCTGTTTTTT. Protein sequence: CASSIAGGGNTGELFF.

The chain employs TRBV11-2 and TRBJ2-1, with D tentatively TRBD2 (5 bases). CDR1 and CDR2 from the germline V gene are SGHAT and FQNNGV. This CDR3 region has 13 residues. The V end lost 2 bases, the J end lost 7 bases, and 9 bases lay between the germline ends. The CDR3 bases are TGTGCCAGCAGCTTATTGCGGGTGAATGAGCAGTTCTTC. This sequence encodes CASSLLRVNEQFF. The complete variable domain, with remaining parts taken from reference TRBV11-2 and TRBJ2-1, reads EAGVAQSPRYKIIEKRQSVAFWCNPISGHATLYWYQQILGQGPKLLIQFQNNGVVDDSQLPKDRFSAERLKGVDSTLKIQPAKLEDSAVYLCASSLLRVNEQFFGPGTRLTVL.

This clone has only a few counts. DNA of the CDR3: TGCGCCAGCAGCCAAGATAGTTGGAAGGGACTACCGAACACCGGGGAGCTGTTTTTT. Its translation: CASSQDSWKGLPNTGELFF. This chain links TRBV4-1 with TRBJ2-2, with 7 nucleotides matching TRBD2. Per germline, CDR1 MGHRA and CDR2 YSYEKL. V shed 0 bases, J shed 0 bases, and the junction held 10 bases outside the gene matches. CDR3 length: 19 amino acids.

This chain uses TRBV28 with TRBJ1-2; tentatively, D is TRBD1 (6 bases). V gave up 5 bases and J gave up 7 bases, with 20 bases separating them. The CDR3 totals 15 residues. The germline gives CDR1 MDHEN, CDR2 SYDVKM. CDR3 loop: CASSPMGGGASGYTF. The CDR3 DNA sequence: TGTGCCAGCAGTCCCATGGGCGGGGGGGCTAGTGGCTACACCTTC.

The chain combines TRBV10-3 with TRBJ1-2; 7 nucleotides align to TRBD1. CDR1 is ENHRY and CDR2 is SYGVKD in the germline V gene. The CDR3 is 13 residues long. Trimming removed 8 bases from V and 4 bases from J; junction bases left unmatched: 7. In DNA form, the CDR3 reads TGTGCCATCTCACCCGCAGGGGGCTATGGCTACACCTTC. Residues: CAISPAGGYGYTF.

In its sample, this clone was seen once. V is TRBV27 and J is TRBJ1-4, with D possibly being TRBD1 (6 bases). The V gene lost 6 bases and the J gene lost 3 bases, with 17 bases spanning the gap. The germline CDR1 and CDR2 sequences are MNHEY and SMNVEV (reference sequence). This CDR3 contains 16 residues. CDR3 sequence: CASSRGQGFANEKLFF. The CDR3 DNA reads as TGTGCCAGCAGCCGCGGGCAGGGGTTTGCTAATGAAAAACTGTTTTTT.

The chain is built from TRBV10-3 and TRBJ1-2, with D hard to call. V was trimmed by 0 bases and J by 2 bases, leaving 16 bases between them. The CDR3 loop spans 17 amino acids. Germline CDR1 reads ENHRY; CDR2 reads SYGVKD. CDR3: CAISESVSGSVNYGYTF. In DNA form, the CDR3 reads TGTGCCATCAGTGAGTCAGTGAGCGGCAGCGTAAACTATGGCTACACCTTC.

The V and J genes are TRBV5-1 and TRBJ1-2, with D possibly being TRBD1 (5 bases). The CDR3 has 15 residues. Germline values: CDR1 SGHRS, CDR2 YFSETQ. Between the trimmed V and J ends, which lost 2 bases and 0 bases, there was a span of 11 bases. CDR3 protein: CASSFYDRTNYGYTF. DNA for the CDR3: TGCGCCAGCAGCTTTTACGACAGAACTAACTATGGCTACACCTTC.

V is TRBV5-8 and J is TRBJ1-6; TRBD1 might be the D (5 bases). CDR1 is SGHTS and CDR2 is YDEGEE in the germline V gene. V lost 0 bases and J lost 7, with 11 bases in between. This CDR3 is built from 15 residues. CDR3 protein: CASSLVQGPNSPLHF. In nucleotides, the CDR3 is TGTGCCAGCAGCTTGGTTCAGGGTCCCAATTCACCCCTCCACTTT.